A single sample is the source of the 2 T cell receptor beta chains below, sequenced in a study of identical twins. TCRdb ran MiXCR on the 5' RACE reads and lists one entry per CDR3 protein. The sample consists of 1.5 million or so distinct CDR3 sequences, around a third of them appearing once. What was sequenced was cord blood. The receptor source for this set is a newborn girl in good health.

The chain uses TRBV27 and TRBJ1-1; D remains ambiguous. The CDR3 length is 14 residues. Germline V gene sequence: CDR1 MNHEY, CDR2 SMNVEV (reference sequence). V lost 3 bases, J lost 3 bases, and 11 bases lay in between. CDR3 sequence (DNA): TGTGCCAGCAGTTTCGACTTGCGAGACACTGAAGCTTTCTTT. Protein sequence: CASSFDLRDTEAFF.

The gene calls are TRBV19 and TRBJ1-1; D not certain. There are 15 residues in the CDR3. Trimming shortened V by 3 bases and J by 2 bases, and 13 bases separated the two germline ends. Germline CDR1 LNHDA, CDR2 SQIVND (reference sequence). The CDR3 loop is CASSIDFRDNTEAFF. CDR3 DNA: TGTGCCAGTAGTATTGACTTTCGAGATAACACTGAAGCTTTCTTT.